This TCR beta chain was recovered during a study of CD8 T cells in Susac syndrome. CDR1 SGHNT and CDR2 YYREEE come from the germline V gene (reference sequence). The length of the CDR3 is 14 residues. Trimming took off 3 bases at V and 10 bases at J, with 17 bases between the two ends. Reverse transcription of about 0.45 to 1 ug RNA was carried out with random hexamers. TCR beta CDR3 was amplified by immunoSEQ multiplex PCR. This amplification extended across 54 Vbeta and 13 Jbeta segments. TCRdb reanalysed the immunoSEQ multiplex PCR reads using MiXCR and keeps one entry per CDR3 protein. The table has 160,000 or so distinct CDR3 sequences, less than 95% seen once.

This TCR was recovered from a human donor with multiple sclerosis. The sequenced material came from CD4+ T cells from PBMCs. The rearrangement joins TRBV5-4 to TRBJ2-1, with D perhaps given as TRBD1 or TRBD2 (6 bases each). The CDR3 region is CASSWGAEWREQFF. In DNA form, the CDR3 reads TGTGCCAGCAGCTGGGGGGCGGAGTGGCGCGAGCAGTTCTTC.